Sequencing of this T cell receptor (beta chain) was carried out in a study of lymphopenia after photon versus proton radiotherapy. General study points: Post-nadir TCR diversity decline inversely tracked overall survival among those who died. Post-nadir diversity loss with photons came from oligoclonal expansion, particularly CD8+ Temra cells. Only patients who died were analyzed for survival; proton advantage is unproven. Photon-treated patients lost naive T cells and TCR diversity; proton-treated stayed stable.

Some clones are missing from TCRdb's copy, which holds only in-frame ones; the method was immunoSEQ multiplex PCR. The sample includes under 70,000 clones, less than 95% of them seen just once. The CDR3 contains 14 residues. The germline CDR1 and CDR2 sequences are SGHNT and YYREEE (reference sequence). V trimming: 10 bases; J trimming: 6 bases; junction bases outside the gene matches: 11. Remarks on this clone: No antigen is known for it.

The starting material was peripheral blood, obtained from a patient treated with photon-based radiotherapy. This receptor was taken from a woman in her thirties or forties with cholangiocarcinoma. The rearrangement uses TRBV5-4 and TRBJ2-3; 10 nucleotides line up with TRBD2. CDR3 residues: CADQQGLASDTQYF. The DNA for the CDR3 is TGTGCCGATCAGCAGGGACTAGCGAGCGATACGCAGTATTTT.